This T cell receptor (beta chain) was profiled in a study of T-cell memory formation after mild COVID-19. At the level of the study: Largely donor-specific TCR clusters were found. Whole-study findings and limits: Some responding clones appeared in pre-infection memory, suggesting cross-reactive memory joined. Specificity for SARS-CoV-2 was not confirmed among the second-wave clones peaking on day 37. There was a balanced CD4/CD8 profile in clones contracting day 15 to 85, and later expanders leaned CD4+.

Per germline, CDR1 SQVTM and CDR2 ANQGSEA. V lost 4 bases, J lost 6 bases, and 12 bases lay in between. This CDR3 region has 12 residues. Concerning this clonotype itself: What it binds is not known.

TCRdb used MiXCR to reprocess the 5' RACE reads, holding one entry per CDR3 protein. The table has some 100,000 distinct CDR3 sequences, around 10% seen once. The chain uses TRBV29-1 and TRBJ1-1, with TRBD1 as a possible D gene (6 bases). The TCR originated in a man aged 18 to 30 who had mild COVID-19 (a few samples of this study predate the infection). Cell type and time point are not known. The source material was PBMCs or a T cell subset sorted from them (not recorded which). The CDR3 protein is CSVAWGAPEAFF. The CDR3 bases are TGCAGCGTTGCGTGGGGGGCCCCTGAAGCTTTCTTT. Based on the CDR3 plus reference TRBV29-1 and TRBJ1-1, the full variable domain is SAVISQKPSRDICQRGTSLTIQCQVDSQVTMMFWYRQQPGQSLTLIATANQGSEATYESGFVIDKFPISRPNLTFSTLTVSNMSPEDSSIYLCSVAWGAPEAFFGQGTRLTVV.